This T cell receptor beta chain was profiled in a study of technical replicates of blood from a few donors. This CDR3 contains 15 residues. Per the germline V gene, CDR1 is SGHRS and CDR2 is YFSETQ. V was pared by 0 bases and J by 0 bases, with 7 bases between. Generated by immunoSEQ multiplex PCR, the TCRdb table keeps only in-frame clones and is missing some. The sample holds more than 55,000 clones, about nine tenths seen once. The specimen was PBMCs. The sequence was obtained from a human donor in good health. Some clones in this sample may be carry-over from other donors' samples. The rearrangement links TRBV5-1 to TRBJ1-5; D is undetermined. The CDR3 DNA reads as TGCGCCAGCAGCTTGGGACAAAATAGCAATCAGCCCCAGCATTTT. Its protein is CASSLGQNSNQPQHF. Drawing the rest from reference TRBV5-1 and TRBJ1-5, the complete variable domain is KAGVTQTPRYLIKTRGQQVTLSCSPISGHRSVSWYQQTPGQGLQFLFEYFSETQRNKGNFPGRFSGRQFSNSRSEMNVSTLELGDSALYLCASSLGQNSNQPQHFGDGTRLSIL.